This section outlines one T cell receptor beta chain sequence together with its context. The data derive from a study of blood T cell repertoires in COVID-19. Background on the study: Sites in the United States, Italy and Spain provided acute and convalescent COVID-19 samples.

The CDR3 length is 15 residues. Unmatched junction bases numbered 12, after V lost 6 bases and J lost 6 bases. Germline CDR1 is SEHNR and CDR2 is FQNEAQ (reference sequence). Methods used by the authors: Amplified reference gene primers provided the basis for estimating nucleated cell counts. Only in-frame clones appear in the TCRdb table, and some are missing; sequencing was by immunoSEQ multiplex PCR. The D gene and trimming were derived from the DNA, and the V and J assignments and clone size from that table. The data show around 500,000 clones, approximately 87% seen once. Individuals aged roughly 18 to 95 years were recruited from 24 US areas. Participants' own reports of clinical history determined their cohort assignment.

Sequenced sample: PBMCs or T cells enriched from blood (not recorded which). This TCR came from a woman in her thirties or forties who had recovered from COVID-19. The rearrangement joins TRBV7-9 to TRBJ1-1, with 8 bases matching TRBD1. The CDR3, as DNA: TGTGCCAGCAGACCTACCGGACAGGGATTCGCTGAAGCTTTCTTT. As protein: CASRPTGQGFAEAFF. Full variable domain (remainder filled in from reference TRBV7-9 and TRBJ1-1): DTGVSQNPRHKITKRGQNVTFRCDPISEHNRLYWYRQTLGQGPEFLTYFQNEAQLEKSRLLSDRFSAERPKGSFSTLEIQRTEQGDSAMYLCASRPTGQGFAEAFFGQGTRLTVV.